The 30 T cell receptor beta chains below all came from one sample that was sequenced in a study of metastatic and nonmetastatic thyroid tumors. MiXCR was used by TCRdb to re-call the PCR reads. Of about 15,000 clones listed, around 3.8% are singletons. Every patient underwent thyroid surgery untreated. The material sequenced was tumor tissue. The receptors derive from a female donor with papillary thyroid cancer or a benign thyroid nodule (not recorded which). Some clones in this sample may be carry-over from other donors' samples.

This clone was detected only a few times. The junction shows a germline mismatch at one end, possibly a read error. The chain uses TRBV6-2 or TRBV6-3 and TRBJ2-1; D ambiguous. CDR1 and CDR2 from the germline V gene are MNHEY and SVGEGT. CDR3 length: 12 residues. The CDR3 sequence: CASSHSYNEQFF. The CDR3, as DNA: TGTGCCAGCAGTCACTCCTACAATGAGCAGTTCTTC.

This clone was seen a few times. The chain is built from TRBV28 and TRBJ1-1; D not resolved. V lost 10 bases and J lost 4, with 7 bases in between. This CDR3 is built from 10 residues. Germline V gene sequence: CDR1 MDHEN, CDR2 SYDVKM. The chain's CDR3 is CATAFTEAFF. The CDR3 DNA reads as TGTGCCACAGCGTTCACTGAAGCTTTCTTT.

This clone was seen a few times. V gene TRBV28 combines with J gene TRBJ2-2, with 10 positions matching TRBD1. Losses at the gene ends were 2 bases for V and 3 bases for J; bases not matched to a gene: 6. The CDR3 extends over 17 amino acids. The germline V gene encodes CDR1 MDHEN and CDR2 SYDVKM. The DNA of the CDR3 is TGTGCCAGCAGTTTAGCACCCGGGACAGGGGACACCGGGGAGCTGTTTTTT. Translation gives CASSLAPGTGDTGELFF.

This clone was counted only a few times. This chain connects TRBV12-3 or TRBV12-4 to TRBJ1-5; D uncertain. The V gene lost 5 bases and the J gene lost 0 bases, with 8 bases spanning the gap. This CDR3 is built from 14 residues. The CDR3 protein is CASSKTNSNQPQHF. CDR3 sequence (DNA): TGTGCCAGCAGTAAGACAAATAGCAATCAGCCCCAGCATTTT.

This clone was picked up a small number of times. The rearrangement links TRBV6-5 to TRBJ2-1, with 8 bases lining up with TRBD2. The CDR3 runs 15 residues. Germline values: CDR1 MNHEY, CDR2 SVGAGI. The V gene end was trimmed by 6 bases and the J gene end by 0 bases; junction bases not matched to a gene: 4. CDR3 bases: TGTGCCAGCAGCTCAAGCGGGAGCTCCTACAATGAGCAGTTCTTC. Translation gives CASSSSGSSYNEQFF.

This clone was detected a few times. V gene TRBV5-1 combines with J gene TRBJ2-2; 8 nucleotides match TRBD2. Looked up from germline, CDR1 is SGHRS and CDR2 is YFSETQ. The V segment lost 3 bases and the J segment 2 bases; nucleotides outside the gene matches: 6. The CDR3 spans 16 residues. The CDR3 region has the DNA TGCGCCAGCAGCTCGAGCCTAGCGGGTAACACCGGGGAGCTGTTTTTT. Its protein is CASSSSLAGNTGELFF.

This clone showed up just a few times. The chain joins TRBV12-3 or TRBV12-4 to TRBJ1-1, with D maybe TRBD1 (6 bases). The V end lost 4 bases, the J end lost 12 bases, and 15 bases lay between the germline ends. This CDR3 spans 12 amino acids. The CDR3 DNA reads TGTGCCAGCAGTTCCCCAGGGGCCAGGACTTTCTTT. It encodes CASSSPGARTFF.

This clone was counted between two and nine times. The chain recombines TRBV5-1 with TRBJ2-2, with 8 bases lining up with TRBD1. After removal of 3 bases from V and 7 bases from J, the junction contained 8 bases not matched to a gene. The CDR3 has 15 residues. CDR1 is SGHRS, CDR2 YFSETQ, per germline. In nucleotides, the CDR3 is TGCGCCAGCAGCTACTGGCAGGGGGCGAACGGGGAGCTGTTTTTT. It codes for CASSYWQGANGELFF.

In this sample, this clone turned up a few times. The chain carries TRBV15 and TRBJ1-5; D gene unclear. Per germline, CDR1 LNHNV and CDR2 YYDKDF (reference sequence). Trimming took 0 bases from V and 4 from J, leaving 4 bases between them. The CDR3 has 13 residues. In DNA, the CDR3 is TGTGCCACCAGCAGAGACCGGAATCAGCCCCAGCATTTT. Translated: CATSRDRNQPQHF.

This clone is deemed medium-sized. The chain employs TRBV12-3 or TRBV12-4 and TRBJ2-5; TRBD1 matches 12 bases. This CDR3 contains 18 residues. V dropped 1 base and J dropped 4; count of bases not matched to a gene: 10. CDR3 nucleotide sequence: TGTGCCAGCAGTTTAGAAGGGTGGGGACAGGGGGCGTCAGAGACCCAGTACTTC. Its protein is CASSLEGWGQGASETQYF.

This clone has only a few counts. This chain uses TRBV27 with TRBJ1-1; 7 bases align to TRBD1. The junction had 12 bases not matched to a gene; V was cut back by 6 bases and J by 2 bases. The CDR3 sequence is 16 residues long. Germline assignment: CDR1 MNHEY and CDR2 SMNVEV (reference sequence). The CDR3 bases are TGTGCCAGCAGCAAACAGGGGTGGGCTCGCAACACTGAAGCTTTCTTT. It yields the protein CASSKQGWARNTEAFF.

The chain recombines TRBV6-2 or TRBV6-3 with TRBJ1-2; 10 nucleotides line up with TRBD1. V trimming: 2 bases; J trimming: 7 bases; junction bases outside the gene matches: 10. Germline V gene sequence: CDR1 MNHEY, CDR2 SVGEGT. The CDR3 has 16 residues. As DNA, the CDR3 is TGTGCCAGCAGTTACACTTTCCTCCGGGACAGGGGTGGCTACACCTTC. Translated: CASSYTFLRDRGGYTF.

This chain uses TRBV9 with TRBJ2-7; D assignment may be TRBD1 or TRBD2 (5 bases each). Germline V gene sequence: CDR1 SGDLS, CDR2 YYNGEE. The V end was cut by 0 bases, the J end by 5 bases, with 9 bases between. The CDR3 is 13 residues long. The CDR3 DNA is TGTGCCAGCAGCGTAGGAGGGGAGAACGAGCAGTACTTC. This translates into CASSVGGENEQYF. Full variable domain (rest looked up from reference TRBV9 and TRBJ2-7): DSGVTQTPKHLITATGQRVTLRCSPRSGDLSVYWYQQSLDQGLQFLIQYYNGEERAKGNILERFSAQQFPDLHSELNLSSLELGDSALYFCASSVGGENEQYFGPGTRLTVT.

This clone was picked up a small number of times. This sequence joins TRBV14 and TRBJ2-1; D is possibly TRBD1 (6 bases). Germline loops: CDR1 SGHDN, CDR2 FVKESK. V was clipped by 5 bases and J by 7 bases, with 15 bases between them. CDR3 size: 14 residues. The CDR3 is CASSERTVANEQFF. CDR3 sequence (DNA): TGTGCCAGCAGCGAACGGACAGTCGCTAATGAGCAGTTCTTC.

This clone was seen more than once but under ten times. The chain combines TRBV6-1 with TRBJ1-2; unclear D gene. V dropped 1 base and J dropped 1 base, with 16 bases sitting between them. The CDR3 has 17 residues. Germline V gene lookup returns CDR1 MNHNS and CDR2 SASEGT. CDR3 coding DNA: TGTGCCAGCAGTGAAGAAGTGGTGAATGTAGATAACTATGGCTACACCTTC. As protein: CASSEEVVNVDNYGYTF.

This clone was found a few times. The chain carries TRBV5-1 and TRBJ2-7; D gene ambiguous. The CDR3 is made up of 14 amino acids. Trimming shortened V by 1 base and J by 2 bases, and 10 bases separated the two germline ends. The germline CDR1 and CDR2 sequences are SGHRS and YFSETQ. The CDR3 DNA reads as TGCGCCAGCAGCTTGTTTCCACAGACCTACGAGCAGTACTTC. Translating it yields CASSLFPQTYEQYF.

This clone was found many times. The rearrangement joins TRBV19 to TRBJ1-6; maybe TRBD1 (6 bases). This CDR3 contains 12 residues. V was cut by 6 bases and J by 7 bases, with 7 bases left in between. Looked up from germline, CDR1 is LNHDA and CDR2 is SQIVND (reference sequence). The CDR3 region is CASSTGNSPLHF. In DNA, the CDR3 is TGTGCCAGTAGCACAGGGAATTCACCCCTCCACTTT.

This sequence joins TRBV6-1 and TRBJ2-1; TRBD1 might be the D (5 bases). Germline V gene sequence: CDR1 MNHNS, CDR2 SASEGT. Trimming removed 7 bases at V and 8 bases at J, with 15 bases between. The CDR3 sequence is 13 residues long. The CDR3: CASIQGPAYEQFF. The CDR3 DNA reads as TGTGCCAGCATCCAGGGTCCTGCTTATGAGCAGTTCTTC.

Only a few counts were recorded for this clone. The genes are TRBV3-1 and TRBJ1-3, with 9 bases that match TRBD1. The V segment lost 2 bases and the J segment 5 bases; nucleotides outside the gene matches: 4. The CDR3 runs 15 residues. Germline CDR1 reads LGHDT; CDR2 reads YNNKEL (reference sequence). DNA for the CDR3: TGTGCCAGCAGCCAACCGGGACAGGGCCGAAACACCATATATTTT. The encoded protein is CASSQPGQGRNTIYF.

This clone has only a few counts. The chain couples TRBV24-1 to TRBJ2-7, with no clear D. CDR3 size: 15 residues. Deletions cut 1 base from V and 1 base from J, with 10 bases between. Germline loops: CDR1 KGHDR, CDR2 SFDVKD. CDR3 nucleotide sequence: TGTGCCACCAGTGATTTACTGGGCAGGTCCTACGAGCAGTACTTC. Translated, it gives CATSDLLGRSYEQYF.

This sequence joins TRBV5-5 and TRBJ1-1; the match to TRBD1 covers 8 bases. Germline CDR1 reads SGHKS; CDR2 reads YYEKEE (reference sequence). The CDR3 consists of 15 residues. V shed 4 bases and J 0 bases; nucleotides not matched to a gene: 5. The CDR3 DNA sequence: TGTGCCAGCAGCATAGGACAGGGCCTGAACACTGAAGCTTTCTTT. This sequence encodes CASSIGQGLNTEAFF.

The chain joins TRBV11-2 to TRBJ1-2; D remains unclear. CDR3 length equals 14 residues. Germline V gene data show CDR1 as SGHAT and CDR2 as FQNNGV. V lost 0 bases, J lost 9 bases, and 14 bases lay in between. CDR3 nucleotides: TGTGCCAGCAGCTTAGACCTCCGGGTGACTCGCTACACCTTC. Residues: CASSLDLRVTRYTF.

V gene TRBV20-1 combines with J gene TRBJ2-7; 7 bases fit TRBD2. Germline values: CDR1 DFQATT, CDR2 SNEGSKA (reference sequence). CDR3 length equals 13 residues. J gave up 8 bases and V 1 base, and 8 bases lay outside the gene matches. The CDR3 loop is CSARAGGGVQQYF. CDR3 sequence (DNA): TGCAGTGCTAGAGCTGGGGGAGGGGTACAGCAGTACTTC.

This clone was counted only a few times. This chain joins TRBV20-1 and TRBJ1-2, with D unclear. The V end was cut by 3 bases, the J end by 6 bases, with 8 bases between. The CDR3 is 11 residues long. The germline V gene has CDR1 DFQATT and CDR2 SNEGSKA (reference sequence). This CDR3 is CSARGGHGYTF. The CDR3 DNA is TGCAGTGCTAGGGGAGGGCATGGCTACACCTTC.

Points on this clone: Here the CDR3 omits its conserved ending phenylalanine or tryptophan, so a read error is the likely source. The chain recombines TRBV2 with TRBJ1-1, with 7 bases fitting TRBD1. Germline loops: CDR1 SNHLY, CDR2 FYNNEI. V lost 5 bases and J lost 5; bases outside the gene matches: 5. The CDR3 has 13 residues. CDR3 coding DNA: TGTGCCAGCAGTAGGGACAGCGATACTGAAGCTTTCTTG. It encodes CASSRDSDTEAFL.

The chain employs TRBV27 and TRBJ2-2, with 7 positions matching TRBD1. V gave up 0 bases and J gave up 5 bases; unmatched junction bases: 12. Germline V gives CDR1 MNHEY, CDR2 SMNVEV (reference sequence). The CDR3 length is 18 residues. The CDR3 reads CASSLSLFEGAFTGELFF. The CDR3 nucleotides read TGTGCCAGCAGTTTATCGTTATTTGAGGGGGCTTTTACCGGGGAGCTGTTTTTT.

This clone is medium-sized within its sample. This sequence joins TRBV27 and TRBJ2-7; weak D call: TRBD1 (5 bases). This CDR3 region has 12 residues. The ends were cut back, 8 bases at V and 1 base at J, with 9 bases in the middle. Germline CDR1 reads MNHEY; CDR2 reads SMNVEV (reference sequence). CDR3 DNA: TGTGCCAGCGGTCGGACATCCTACGAGCAGTACTTC. It codes for CASGRTSYEQYF.

The chain links TRBV11-3 to TRBJ1-3; 8 positions match TRBD1. There are 15 residues in the CDR3. V was clipped by 5 bases and J by 2 bases; unmatched bases: 5. Germline V CDR1 and CDR2: SGHNT, YENEEA. Here the CDR3 DNA reads TGTGCCAGCAGCCCCGGACAGGGCCCTGGAAACACCATATATTTT. Protein sequence: CASSPGQGPGNTIYF.

The table lists this clone with a few counts. The V and J genes are TRBV28 and TRBJ2-6, with 11 bases matching TRBD1. V was pared by 7 bases and J by 0 bases, with 5 bases of the junction left unmatched. Per the germline V gene, CDR1 is MDHEN and CDR2 is SYDVKM. The CDR3 covers 17 residues. The CDR3 nucleotides read TGTGCCAGCACTAGGACAGGGGGCTCCTCTGGGGCCAACGTCCTGACTTTC. It translates to CASTRTGGSSGANVLTF.

This clone was observed a few times. Other nucleotide sequences in the sample specify the same CDR3. This chain joins TRBV19 and TRBJ1-2, with 9 bases matching TRBD1. There are 15 residues in the CDR3. V shed 5 bases, J shed 1 base, and the junction held 5 bases outside the gene matches. CDR1 and CDR2 from the germline V gene are LNHDA and SQIVND (reference sequence). The CDR3 coding sequence is TGTGCCAGTAGTTTGTCGGGACAGGGTAACTATGGCTACACCTTC. It is translated as CASSLSGQGNYGYTF.